Listed here is a single T cell receptor beta chain. Its antigen is unknown. These data belong to a study of cytomegalovirus exposure and HLA in healthy donors. Turning to the study itself: Later analysis reported that the 120 or so validation repertoires shared the platform of the roughly 710 first-cohort repertoires. Study-level results: Cytomegalovirus-associated TCR beta chains were listed, numbering some 170.

The ends were cut back, 3 bases at V and 1 base at J, with 10 bases in the middle. The CDR3 consists of 14 residues. Germline V CDR1 and CDR2: SGDLS, YYNGEE. Sequencing used immunoSEQ multiplex PCR; TCRdb keeps in-frame clones, though not all of them. The sample records around 56,000 clones, roughly 93% being singletons. The chain is built from TRBV9 and TRBJ1-2; tentative D call: TRBD1 (6 bases). The sequence was collected from a woman between 18 and 29 years old in good health and CMV-seropositive. Sequenced input: PBMCs. The CDR3 reads CASSATGFNYGYTF. CDR3 coding DNA: TGTGCCAGCAGCGCGACAGGATTTAACTATGGCTACACCTTC.